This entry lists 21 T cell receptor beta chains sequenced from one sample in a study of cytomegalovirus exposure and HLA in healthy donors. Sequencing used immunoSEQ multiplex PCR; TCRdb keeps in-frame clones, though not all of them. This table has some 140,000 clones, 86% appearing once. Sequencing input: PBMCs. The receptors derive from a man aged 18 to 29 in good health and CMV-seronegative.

CDR3 sequence reads: CASSLVAKTYEQYF. CDR3 in DNA: TGTGCCAGCAGCTTAGTGGCAAAAACCTACGAGCAGTACTTC. The chain uses TRBV7-9 and TRBJ2-7; D unclear. The V gene's germline CDR1 is SEHNR and CDR2 FQNEAQ (reference sequence). The CDR3 loop spans 14 amino acids. Trimming stripped 1 base from V and 2 bases from J, with 9 bases between.

The CDR3 DNA sequence: TGTGCCAGCTCCTCGGGGGTAGGATACGAGCAGTACTTC. Translated: CASSSGVGYEQYF. V gene TRBV13 combines with J gene TRBJ2-7, with D possibly matching TRBD2 (6 bases). This CDR3 comprises 13 residues. Trimming removed 8 bases from V and 4 bases from J, with 15 bases in between. Germline lookup yields CDR1 PRHDT and CDR2 FYEKMQ (reference sequence).

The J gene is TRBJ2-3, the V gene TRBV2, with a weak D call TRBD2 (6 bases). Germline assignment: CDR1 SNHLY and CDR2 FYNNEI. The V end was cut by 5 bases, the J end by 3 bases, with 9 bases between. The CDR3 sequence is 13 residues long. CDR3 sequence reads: CASSLGRTDTQYF. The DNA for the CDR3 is TGTGCCAGCAGTCTGGGGAGGACAGATACGCAGTATTTT.

CDR3 nucleotides: TGTGCCAGCAGTTACTCGAGGCAGGGTGGTCAGCCCCAGCATTTT. It specifies CASSYSRQGGQPQHF. The genes are TRBV6-5 and TRBJ1-5; a weak D match, TRBD1 (5 bases). Germline V gene data show CDR1 as MNHEY and CDR2 as SVGAGI. Trimming pared 0 bases from V and 6 bases from J, leaving 12 bases between. The CDR3 is made up of 15 amino acids.

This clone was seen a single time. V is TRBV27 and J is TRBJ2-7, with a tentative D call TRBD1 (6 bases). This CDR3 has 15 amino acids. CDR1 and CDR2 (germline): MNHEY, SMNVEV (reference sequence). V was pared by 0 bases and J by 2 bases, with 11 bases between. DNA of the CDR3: TGTGCCAGCAGTTTATCGGGGACACCAACCTACGAGCAGTACTTC. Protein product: CASSLSGTPTYEQYF.

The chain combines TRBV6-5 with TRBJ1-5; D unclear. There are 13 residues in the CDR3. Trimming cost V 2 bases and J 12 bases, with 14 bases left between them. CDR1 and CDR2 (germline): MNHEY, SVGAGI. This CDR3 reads CASSYTRSGYQHF. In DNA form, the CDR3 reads TGTGCCAGCAGTTACACTCGTTCAGGCTACCAGCATTTT.

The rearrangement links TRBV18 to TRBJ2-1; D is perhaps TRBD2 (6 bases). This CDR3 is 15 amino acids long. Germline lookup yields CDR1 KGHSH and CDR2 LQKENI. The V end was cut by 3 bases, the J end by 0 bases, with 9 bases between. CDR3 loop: CASSPVGSSYNEQFF. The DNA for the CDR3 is TGTGCCAGCTCACCTGTCGGGAGCTCCTACAATGAGCAGTTCTTC.

The CDR3 coding sequence is TGTGCCAGCAGCTTTACAGGGGGGACCTACGAGCAGTACTTC. This gives the protein CASSFTGGTYEQYF. The rearrangement links TRBV5-5 to TRBJ2-7, with 8 bases matching TRBD1. The CDR3 consists of 14 residues. Germline V gives CDR1 SGHKS, CDR2 YYEKEE (reference sequence). V shed 2 bases and J 2 bases; nucleotides not matched to a gene: 3.

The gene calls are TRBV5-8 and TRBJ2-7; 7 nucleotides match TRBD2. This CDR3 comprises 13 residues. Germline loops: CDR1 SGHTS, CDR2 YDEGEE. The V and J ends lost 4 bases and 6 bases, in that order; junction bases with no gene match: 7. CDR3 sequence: CASSPDPGGEQYF. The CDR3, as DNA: TGTGCCAGCAGCCCAGACCCGGGAGGCGAGCAGTACTTC.

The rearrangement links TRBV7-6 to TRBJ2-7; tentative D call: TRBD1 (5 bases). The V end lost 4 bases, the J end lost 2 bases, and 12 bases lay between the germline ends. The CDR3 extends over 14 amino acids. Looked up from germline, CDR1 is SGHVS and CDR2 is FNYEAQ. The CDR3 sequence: CASSSGADTYEQYF. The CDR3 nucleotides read TGTGCCAGCAGCTCTGGGGCAGATACCTACGAGCAGTACTTC.

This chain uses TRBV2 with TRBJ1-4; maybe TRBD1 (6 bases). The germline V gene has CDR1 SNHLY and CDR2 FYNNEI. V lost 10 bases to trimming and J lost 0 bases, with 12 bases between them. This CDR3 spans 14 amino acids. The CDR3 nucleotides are TGTGCCACACGACAGGCCACAACTAATGAAAAACTGTTTTTT. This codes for CATRQATTNEKLFF.

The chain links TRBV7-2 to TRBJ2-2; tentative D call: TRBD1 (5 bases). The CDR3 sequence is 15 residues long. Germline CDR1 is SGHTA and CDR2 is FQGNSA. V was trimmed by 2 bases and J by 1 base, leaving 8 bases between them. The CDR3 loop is CASSLNQGNTGELFF. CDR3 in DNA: TGTGCCAGCAGCTTAAACCAGGGGAACACCGGGGAGCTGTTTTTT.

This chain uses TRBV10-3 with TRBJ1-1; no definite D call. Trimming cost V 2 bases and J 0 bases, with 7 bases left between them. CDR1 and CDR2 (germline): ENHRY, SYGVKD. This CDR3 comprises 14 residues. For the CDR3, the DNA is TGTGCCATCAGTGAGGGAGGGATGAACACTGAAGCTTTCTTT. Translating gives CAISEGGMNTEAFF.

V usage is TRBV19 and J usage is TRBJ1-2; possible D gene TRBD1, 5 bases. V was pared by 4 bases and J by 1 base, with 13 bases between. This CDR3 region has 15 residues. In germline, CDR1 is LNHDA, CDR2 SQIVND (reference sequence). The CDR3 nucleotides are TGTGCCAGTAGTACCGCCTCGACAGTTAACTATGGCTACACCTTC. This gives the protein CASSTASTVNYGYTF.

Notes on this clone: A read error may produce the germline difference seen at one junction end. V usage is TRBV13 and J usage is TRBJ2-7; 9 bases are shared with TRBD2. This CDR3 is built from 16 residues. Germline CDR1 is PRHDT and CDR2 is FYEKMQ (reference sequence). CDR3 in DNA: TGTGCCAGCAGCCTATATCCGGCTAGCGGGGAGCCTCTGTCGGACTTC. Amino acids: CASSLYPASGEPLSDF.

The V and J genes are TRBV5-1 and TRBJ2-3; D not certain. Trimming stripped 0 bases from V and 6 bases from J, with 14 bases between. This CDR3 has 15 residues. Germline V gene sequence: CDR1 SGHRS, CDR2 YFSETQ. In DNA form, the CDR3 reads TGCGCCAGCAGCTTGGGAGCAACTCACCCCGATACGCAGTATTTT. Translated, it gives CASSLGATHPDTQYF.

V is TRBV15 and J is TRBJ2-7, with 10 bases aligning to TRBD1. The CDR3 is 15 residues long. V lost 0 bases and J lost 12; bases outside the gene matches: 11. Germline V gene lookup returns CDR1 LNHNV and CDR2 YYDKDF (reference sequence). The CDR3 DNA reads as TGTGCCACCAGCAGAGATCGGGACAGGGGTCCTCCAGCGTACTTC. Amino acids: CATSRDRDRGPPAYF.

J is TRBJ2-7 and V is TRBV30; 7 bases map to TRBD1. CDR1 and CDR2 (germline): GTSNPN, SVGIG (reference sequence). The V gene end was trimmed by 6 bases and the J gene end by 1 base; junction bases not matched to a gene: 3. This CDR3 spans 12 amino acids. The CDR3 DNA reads TGTGCCTGTAGGGACAGTTCCTACGAGCAGTACTTC. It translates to CACRDSSYEQYF.

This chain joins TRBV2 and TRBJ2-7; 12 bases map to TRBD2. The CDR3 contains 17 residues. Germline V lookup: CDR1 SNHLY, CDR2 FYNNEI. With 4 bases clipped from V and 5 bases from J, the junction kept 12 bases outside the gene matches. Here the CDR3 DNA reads TGTGCCAGCAGTGCCGGCCTCAGACTAGCGGGAGCCCACGAGCAGTACTTC. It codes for CASSAGLRLAGAHEQYF.

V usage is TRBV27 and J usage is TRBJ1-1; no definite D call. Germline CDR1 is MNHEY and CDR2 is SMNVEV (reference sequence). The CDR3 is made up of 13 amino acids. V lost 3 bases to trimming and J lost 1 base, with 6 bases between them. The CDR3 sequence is CASSFTANTEAFF. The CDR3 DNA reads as TGTGCCAGCAGTTTCACAGCGAACACTGAAGCTTTCTTT.

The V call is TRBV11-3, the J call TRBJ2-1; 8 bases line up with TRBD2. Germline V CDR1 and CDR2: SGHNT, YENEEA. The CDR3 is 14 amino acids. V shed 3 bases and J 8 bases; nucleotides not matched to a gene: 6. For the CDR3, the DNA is TGTGCCAGCAGCTTTGATAGCGGGGTGGATGAGCAGTTCTTC. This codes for CASSFDSGVDEQFF.